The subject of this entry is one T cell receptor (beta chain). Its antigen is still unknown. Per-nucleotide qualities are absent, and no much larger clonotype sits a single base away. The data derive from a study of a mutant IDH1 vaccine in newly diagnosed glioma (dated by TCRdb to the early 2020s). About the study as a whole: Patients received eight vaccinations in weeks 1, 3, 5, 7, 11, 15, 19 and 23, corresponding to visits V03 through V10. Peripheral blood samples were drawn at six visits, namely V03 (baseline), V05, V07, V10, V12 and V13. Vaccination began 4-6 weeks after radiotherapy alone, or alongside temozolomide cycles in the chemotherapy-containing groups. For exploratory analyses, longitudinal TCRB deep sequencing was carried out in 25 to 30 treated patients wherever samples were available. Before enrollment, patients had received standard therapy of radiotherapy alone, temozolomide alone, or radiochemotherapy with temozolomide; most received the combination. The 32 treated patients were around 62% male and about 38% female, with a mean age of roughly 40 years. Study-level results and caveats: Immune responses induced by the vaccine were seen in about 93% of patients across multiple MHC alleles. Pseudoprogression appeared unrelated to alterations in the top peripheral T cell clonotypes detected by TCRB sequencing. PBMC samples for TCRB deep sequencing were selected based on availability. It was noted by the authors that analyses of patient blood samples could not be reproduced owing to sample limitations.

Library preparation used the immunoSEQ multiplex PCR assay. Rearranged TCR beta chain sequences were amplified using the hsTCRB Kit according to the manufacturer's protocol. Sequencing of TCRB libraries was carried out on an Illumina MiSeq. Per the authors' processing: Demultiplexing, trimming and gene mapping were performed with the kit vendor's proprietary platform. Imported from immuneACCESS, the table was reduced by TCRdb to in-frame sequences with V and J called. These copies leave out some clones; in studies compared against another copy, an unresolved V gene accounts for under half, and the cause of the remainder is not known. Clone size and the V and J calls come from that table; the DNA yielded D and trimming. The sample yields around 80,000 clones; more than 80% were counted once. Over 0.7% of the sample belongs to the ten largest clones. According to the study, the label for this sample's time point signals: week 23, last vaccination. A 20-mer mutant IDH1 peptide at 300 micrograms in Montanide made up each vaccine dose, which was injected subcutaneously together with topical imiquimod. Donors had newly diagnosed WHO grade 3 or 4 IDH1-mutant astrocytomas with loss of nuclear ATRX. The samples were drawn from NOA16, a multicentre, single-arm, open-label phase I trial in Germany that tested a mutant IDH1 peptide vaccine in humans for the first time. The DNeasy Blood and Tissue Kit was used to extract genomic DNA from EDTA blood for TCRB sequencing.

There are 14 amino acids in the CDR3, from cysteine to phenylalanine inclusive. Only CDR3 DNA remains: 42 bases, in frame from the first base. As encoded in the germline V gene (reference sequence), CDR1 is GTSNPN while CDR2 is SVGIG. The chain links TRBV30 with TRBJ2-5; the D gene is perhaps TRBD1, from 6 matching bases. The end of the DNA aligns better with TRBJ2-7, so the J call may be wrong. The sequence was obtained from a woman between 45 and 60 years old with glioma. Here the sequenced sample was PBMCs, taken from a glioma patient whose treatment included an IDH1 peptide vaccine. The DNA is TGTGCCTGGACCGGACAGCCCGGCCCCTACGAGCAGTACTTC. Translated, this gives CAWTGQPGPYEQYF.